This T cell receptor (beta chain) derives from a study of T cell responses to AZD1222 COVID-19 vaccine. CDR3 length: 14 amino acids. Trimming removed 1 base from V and 3 bases from J, with 9 bases in between. Germline V gene data show CDR1 as SEHNR and CDR2 as FQNEAQ (reference sequence). Concerning this clone: Antigen specificity is unknown.

General study points: Females outnumbered males among donors, who were mostly white British; clonal diversity was possibly underestimated.

Assay used: immunoSEQ multiplex PCR; TCRdb lists only in-frame clones, some missing. The sample has approximately 120,000 clones, more than 80% seen once. V and J are TRBV7-9 and TRBJ2-5; D could derive from TRBD1 or TRBD2 (5 bases each). This clonotype originated in an adult who received the AZD1222 COVID-19 vaccine. The sequenced sample was peripheral blood, obtained 28 days after the second AZD1222 dose. This chain's CDR3 is CASSLGGAKETQYF. As DNA, the CDR3 is TGTGCCAGCAGCTTAGGAGGGGCCAAAGAGACCCAGTACTTC. Based on the CDR3 plus reference TRBV7-9 and TRBJ2-5, the full variable domain is DTGVSQNPRHKITKRGQNVTFRCDPISEHNRLYWYRQTLGQGPEFLTYFQNEAQLEKSRLLSDRFSAERPKGSFSTLEIQRTEQGDSAMYLCASSLGGAKETQYFGPGTRLLVL.